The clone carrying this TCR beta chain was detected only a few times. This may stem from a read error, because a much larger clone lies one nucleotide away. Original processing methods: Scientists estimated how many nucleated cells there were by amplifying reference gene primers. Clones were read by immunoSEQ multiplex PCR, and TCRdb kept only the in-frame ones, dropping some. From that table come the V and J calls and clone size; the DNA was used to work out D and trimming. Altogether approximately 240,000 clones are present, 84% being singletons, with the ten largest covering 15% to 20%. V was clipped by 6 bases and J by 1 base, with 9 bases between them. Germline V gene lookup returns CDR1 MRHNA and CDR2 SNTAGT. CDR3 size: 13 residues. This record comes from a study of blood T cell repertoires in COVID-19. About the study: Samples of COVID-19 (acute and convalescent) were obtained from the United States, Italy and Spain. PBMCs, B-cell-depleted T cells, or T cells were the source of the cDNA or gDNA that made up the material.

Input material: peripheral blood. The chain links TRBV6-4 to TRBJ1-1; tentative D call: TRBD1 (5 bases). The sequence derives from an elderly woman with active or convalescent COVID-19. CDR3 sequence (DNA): TGTGCCAGCAGCCTCGACAGGAACACTGAAGCTTTCTTT. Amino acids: CASSLDRNTEAFF.